The subject of this entry is one T cell receptor beta chain. Sequencing used immunoSEQ multiplex PCR; TCRdb keeps in-frame clones, though not all of them. The table records about 210,000 clones, approximately 85% of them present only once. The sample originates from a study of blood T cell repertoires in COVID-19. The wider study: T cells, B-cell-depleted T cells, or PBMCs provided the cDNA or gDNA that served as material.

This CDR3 is 15 amino acids long. Per the germline V gene, CDR1 is SEHNR and CDR2 is FQNEAQ (reference sequence). Trimming took 0 bases from V and 0 from J, leaving 8 bases between them. This chain uses TRBV7-9 with TRBJ1-1; the D is unclear. This sequence originates from a woman in her fifties or sixties with active or convalescent COVID-19. The source material was peripheral blood. Here the CDR3 DNA reads TGTGCCAGCAGCTTAGCCCAGGCCATGAACACTGAAGCTTTCTTT. This sequence encodes CASSLAQAMNTEAFF.